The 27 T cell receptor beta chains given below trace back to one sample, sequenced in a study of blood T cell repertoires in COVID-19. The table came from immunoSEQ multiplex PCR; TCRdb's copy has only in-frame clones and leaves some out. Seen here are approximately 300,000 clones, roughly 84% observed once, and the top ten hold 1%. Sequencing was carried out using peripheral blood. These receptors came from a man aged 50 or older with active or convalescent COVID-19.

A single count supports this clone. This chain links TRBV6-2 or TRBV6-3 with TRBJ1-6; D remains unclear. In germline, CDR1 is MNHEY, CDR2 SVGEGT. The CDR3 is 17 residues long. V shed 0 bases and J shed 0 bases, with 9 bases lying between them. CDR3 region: CASSYSSGSSYNSPLHF. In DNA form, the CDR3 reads TGTGCCAGCAGTTACTCTTCGGGGAGCTCCTATAATTCACCCCTCCACTTT.

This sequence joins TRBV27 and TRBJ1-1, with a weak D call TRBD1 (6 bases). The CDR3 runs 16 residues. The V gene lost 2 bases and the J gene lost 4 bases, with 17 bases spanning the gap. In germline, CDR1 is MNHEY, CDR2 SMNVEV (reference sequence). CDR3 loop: CASSLRGGVGATEAFF. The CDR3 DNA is TGTGCCAGCAGTTTACGAGGGGGTGTTGGAGCCACTGAAGCTTTCTTT.

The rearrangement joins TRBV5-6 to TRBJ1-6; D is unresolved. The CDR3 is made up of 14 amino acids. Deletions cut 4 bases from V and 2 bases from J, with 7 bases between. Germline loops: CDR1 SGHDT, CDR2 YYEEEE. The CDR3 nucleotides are TGTGCCAGCAGCCGAGGCGCCTATAATTCACCCCTCCACTTT. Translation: CASSRGAYNSPLHF.

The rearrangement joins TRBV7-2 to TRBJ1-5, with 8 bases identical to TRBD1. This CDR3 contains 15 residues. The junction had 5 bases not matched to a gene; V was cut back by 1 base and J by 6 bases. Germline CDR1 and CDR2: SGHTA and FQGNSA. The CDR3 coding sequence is TGTGCCAGCAGCTTAGATTCAGGGGGCCCTCAGCCCCAGCATTTT. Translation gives CASSLDSGGPQPQHF.

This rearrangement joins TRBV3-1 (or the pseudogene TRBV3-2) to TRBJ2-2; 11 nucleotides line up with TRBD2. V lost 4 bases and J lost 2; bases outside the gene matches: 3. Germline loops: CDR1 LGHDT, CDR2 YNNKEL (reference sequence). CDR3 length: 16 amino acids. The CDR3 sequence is CASSLRLAGNTGELFF. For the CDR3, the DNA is TGTGCCAGCAGCCTAAGACTAGCGGGAAACACCGGGGAGCTGTTTTTT.

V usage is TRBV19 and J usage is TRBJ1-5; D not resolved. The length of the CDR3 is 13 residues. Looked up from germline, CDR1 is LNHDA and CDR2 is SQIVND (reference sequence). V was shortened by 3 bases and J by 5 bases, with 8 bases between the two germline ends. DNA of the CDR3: TGTGCCAGTAGTATGCAGGTCGATCAGCCCCAGCATTTT. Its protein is CASSMQVDQPQHF. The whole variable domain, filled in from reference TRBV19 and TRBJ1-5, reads DGGITQSPKYLFRKEGQNVTLSCEQNLNHDAMYWYRQDPGQGLRLIYYSQIVNDFQKGDIAEGYSVSREKKESFPLTVTSAQKNPTAFYLCASSMQVDQPQHFGDGTRLSIL.

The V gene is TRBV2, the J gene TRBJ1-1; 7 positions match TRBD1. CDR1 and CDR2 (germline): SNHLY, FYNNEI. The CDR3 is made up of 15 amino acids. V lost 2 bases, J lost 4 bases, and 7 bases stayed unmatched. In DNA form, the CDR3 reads TGTGCCAGCAGTGAACTAGGTCCAGGGGGCACTGAAGCTTTCTTT. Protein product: CASSELGPGGTEAFF.

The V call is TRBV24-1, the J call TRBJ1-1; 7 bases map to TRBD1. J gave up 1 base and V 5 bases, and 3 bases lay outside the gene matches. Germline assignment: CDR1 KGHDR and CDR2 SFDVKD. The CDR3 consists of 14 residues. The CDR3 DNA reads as TGTGCCACCAGTGGGGCAGGGGGGAACACTGAAGCTTTCTTT. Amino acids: CATSGAGGNTEAFF.

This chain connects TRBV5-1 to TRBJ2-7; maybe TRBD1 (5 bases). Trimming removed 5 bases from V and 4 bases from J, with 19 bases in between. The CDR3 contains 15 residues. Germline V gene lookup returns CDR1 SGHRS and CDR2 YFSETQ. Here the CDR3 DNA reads TGCGCCAGCAGTTCGGGTCAGGGTAGGGTGTACGAGCAGTACTTC. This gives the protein CASSSGQGRVYEQYF. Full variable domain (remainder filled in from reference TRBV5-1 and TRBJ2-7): KAGVTQTPRYLIKTRGQQVTLSCSPISGHRSVSWYQQTPGQGLQFLFEYFSETQRNKGNFPGRFSGRQFSNSRSEMNVSTLELGDSALYLCASSSGQGRVYEQYFGPGTRLTVT.

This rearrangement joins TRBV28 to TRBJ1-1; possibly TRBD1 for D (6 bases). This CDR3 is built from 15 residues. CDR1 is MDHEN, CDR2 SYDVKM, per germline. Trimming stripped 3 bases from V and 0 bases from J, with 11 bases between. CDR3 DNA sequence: TGTGCCAGCAGTTTGTTACAGGGTATGAACACTGAAGCTTTCTTT. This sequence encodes CASSLLQGMNTEAFF.

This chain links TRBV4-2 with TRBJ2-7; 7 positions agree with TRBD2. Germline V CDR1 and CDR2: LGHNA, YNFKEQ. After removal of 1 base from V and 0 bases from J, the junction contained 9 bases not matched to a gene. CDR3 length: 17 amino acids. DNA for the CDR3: TGTGCCAGCAGCCAAGGAGCTAGCGGCCAAACCTCCTACGAGCAGTACTTC. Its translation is CASSQGASGQTSYEQYF.

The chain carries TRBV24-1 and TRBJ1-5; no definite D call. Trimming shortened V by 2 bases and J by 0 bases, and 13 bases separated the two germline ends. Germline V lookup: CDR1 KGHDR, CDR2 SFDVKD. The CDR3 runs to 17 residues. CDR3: CATSDSGGLGSNQPQHF. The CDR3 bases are TGTGCCACCAGTGATTCTGGCGGACTGGGTAGCAATCAGCCCCAGCATTTT.

This CDR3 is CASSLDRPAYGYTF. For the CDR3, the DNA is TGCGCCAGCAGCTTGGACAGACCCGCTTATGGCTACACCTTC. The J gene is TRBJ1-2, the V gene TRBV5-1; D unclear. Germline lookup yields CDR1 SGHRS and CDR2 YFSETQ. The CDR3 is 14 amino acids. V gave up 0 bases and J gave up 5 bases, with 11 bases separating them.

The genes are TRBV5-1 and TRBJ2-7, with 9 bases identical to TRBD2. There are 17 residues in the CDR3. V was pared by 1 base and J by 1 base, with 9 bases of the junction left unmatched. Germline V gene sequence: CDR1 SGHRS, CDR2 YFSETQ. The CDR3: CASSLTGREGPSYEQYF. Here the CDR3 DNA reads TGCGCCAGCAGCTTGACGGGGCGGGAGGGCCCATCCTACGAGCAGTACTTC. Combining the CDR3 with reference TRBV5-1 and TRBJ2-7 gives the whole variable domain KAGVTQTPRYLIKTRGQQVTLSCSPISGHRSVSWYQQTPGQGLQFLFEYFSETQRNKGNFPGRFSGRQFSNSRSEMNVSTLELGDSALYLCASSLTGREGPSYEQYFGPGTRLTVT.

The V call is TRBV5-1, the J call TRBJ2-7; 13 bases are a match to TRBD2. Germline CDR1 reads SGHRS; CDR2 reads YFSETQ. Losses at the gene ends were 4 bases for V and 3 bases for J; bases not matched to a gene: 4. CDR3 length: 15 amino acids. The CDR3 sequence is CASSVGLAGNYEQYF. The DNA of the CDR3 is TGCGCCAGCAGCGTGGGACTAGCGGGAAACTACGAGCAGTACTTC.

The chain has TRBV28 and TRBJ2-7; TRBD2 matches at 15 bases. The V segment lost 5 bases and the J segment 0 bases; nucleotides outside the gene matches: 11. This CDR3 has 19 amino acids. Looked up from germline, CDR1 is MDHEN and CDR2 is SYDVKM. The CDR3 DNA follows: TGTGCCAGCAGTCTACGATCGGGACTAGCGGGAGGTTACTCCTACGAGCAGTACTTC. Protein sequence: CASSLRSGLAGGYSYEQYF.

CDR3 in DNA: TGTGCCAGCAGCGTAGCTGGTTTACAGGGGGCAGCGGGAAACACCATATATTTT. Its translation is CASSVAGLQGAAGNTIYF. V is TRBV9 and J is TRBJ1-3; 9 bases are shared with TRBD1. The CDR3 contains 18 residues. The J segment lost 4 bases and the V segment lost 0 bases, leaving 11 bases of the junction unmatched. Germline-derived CDR1 and CDR2 are SGDLS and YYNGEE.

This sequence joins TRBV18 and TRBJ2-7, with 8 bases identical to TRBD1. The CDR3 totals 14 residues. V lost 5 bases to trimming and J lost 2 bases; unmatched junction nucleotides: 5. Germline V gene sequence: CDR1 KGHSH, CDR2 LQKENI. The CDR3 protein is CASSGDRLAYEQYF. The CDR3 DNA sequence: TGTGCCAGCTCAGGGGACAGGCTTGCCTACGAGCAGTACTTC. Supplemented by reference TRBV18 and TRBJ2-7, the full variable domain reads NAGVMQNPRHLVRRRGQEARLRCSPMKGHSHVYWYRQLPEEGLKFMVYLQKENIIDESGMPKERFSAEFPKEGPSILRIQQVVRGDSAAYFCASSGDRLAYEQYFGPGTRLTVT.

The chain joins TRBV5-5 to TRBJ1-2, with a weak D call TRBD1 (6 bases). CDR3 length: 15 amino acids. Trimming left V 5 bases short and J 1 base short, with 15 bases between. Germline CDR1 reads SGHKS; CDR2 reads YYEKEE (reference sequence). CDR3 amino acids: CASSYRDTINYGYTF. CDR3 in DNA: TGTGCCAGCAGTTATCGGGACACGATTAACTATGGCTACACCTTC. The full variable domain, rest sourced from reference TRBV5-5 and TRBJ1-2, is DAGVTQSPTHLIKTRGQQVTLRCSPISGHKSVSWYQQVLGQGPQFIFQYYEKEERGRGNFPDRFSARQFPNYSSELNVNALLLGDSALYLCASSYRDTINYGYTFGSGTRLTVV.

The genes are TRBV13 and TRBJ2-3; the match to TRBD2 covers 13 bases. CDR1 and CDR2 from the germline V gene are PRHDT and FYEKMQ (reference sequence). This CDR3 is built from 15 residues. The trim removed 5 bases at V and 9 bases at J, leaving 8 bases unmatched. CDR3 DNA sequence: TGTGCCAGCAGCCGGAAGGGACTAGCGGGGATAACGCAGTATTTT. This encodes CASSRKGLAGITQYF.

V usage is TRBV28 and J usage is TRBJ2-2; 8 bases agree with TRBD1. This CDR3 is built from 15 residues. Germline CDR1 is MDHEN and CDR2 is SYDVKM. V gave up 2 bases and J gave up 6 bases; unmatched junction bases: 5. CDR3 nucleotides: TGTGCCAGCAGTTTACTGCAGGGGGCCCCCGGGGAGCTGTTTTTT. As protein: CASSLLQGAPGELFF.

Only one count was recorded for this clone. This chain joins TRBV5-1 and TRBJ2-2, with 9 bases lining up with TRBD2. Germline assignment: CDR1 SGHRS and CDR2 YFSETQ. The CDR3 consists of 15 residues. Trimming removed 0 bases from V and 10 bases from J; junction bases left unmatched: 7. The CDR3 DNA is TGCGCCAGCAGCTTGGGAGCGGGAGGAAAGGTGGAGCTGTTTTTT. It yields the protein CASSLGAGGKVELFF.

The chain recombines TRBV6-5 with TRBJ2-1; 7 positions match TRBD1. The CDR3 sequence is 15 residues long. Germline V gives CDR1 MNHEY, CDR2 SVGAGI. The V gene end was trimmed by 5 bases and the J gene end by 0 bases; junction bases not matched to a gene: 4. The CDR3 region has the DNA TGTGCCAGCAGTCAGGGGGTTAGCTCCTACAATGAGCAGTTCTTC. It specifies CASSQGVSSYNEQFF.

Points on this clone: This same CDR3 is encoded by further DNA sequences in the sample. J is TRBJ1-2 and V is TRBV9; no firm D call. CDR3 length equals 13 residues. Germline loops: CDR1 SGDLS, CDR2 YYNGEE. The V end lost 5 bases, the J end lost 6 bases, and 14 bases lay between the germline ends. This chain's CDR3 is CASSPPGSHGYTF. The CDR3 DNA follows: TGTGCCAGCAGTCCTCCAGGATCCCATGGCTACACCTTC.

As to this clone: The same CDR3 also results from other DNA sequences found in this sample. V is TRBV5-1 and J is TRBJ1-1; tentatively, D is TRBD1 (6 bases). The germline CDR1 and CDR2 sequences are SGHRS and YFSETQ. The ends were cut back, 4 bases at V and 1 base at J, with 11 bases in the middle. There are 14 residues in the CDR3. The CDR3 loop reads CASSLDSGNTEAFF. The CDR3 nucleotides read TGCGCCAGCAGCCTGGACAGTGGGAACACTGAAGCTTTCTTT.

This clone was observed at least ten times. The CDR3 sequence is CASSLGRGRSPLHF. Here the CDR3 DNA reads TGTGCCAGCAGCTTAGGCAGAGGGCGCTCACCCCTCCACTTT. This sequence joins TRBV7-9 and TRBJ1-6; the D is unclear. This CDR3 is built from 14 residues. In germline, CDR1 is SEHNR, CDR2 FQNEAQ (reference sequence). The ends were cut back, 1 base at V and 10 bases at J, with 11 bases in the middle.

This CDR3 is CASSPLQGVNFYEQYF. The CDR3 bases are TGTGCCAGCAGCCCCTTGCAGGGGGTAAATTTCTACGAGCAGTACTTC. This sequence joins TRBV7-6 and TRBJ2-7, with TRBD1 identical over 7 bases. CDR3 length equals 16 residues. V shed 5 bases, J shed 3 bases, and the junction held 13 bases outside the gene matches. Germline V gene lookup returns CDR1 SGHVS and CDR2 FNYEAQ.